What follows describes a single TCR beta chain. Using immunoSEQ multiplex PCR, the repertoire was profiled, and TCRdb retains in-frame clones only, with some absent. Here the sample spans roughly 490,000 clones, 79% being singletons. This entry comes from a study of shared clonotypes between healthy human individuals. Trimming removed 1 base from V and 1 base from J; junction bases left unmatched: 6. There are 16 residues in the CDR3. CDR1 is LNHNV and CDR2 is YYDKDF in the germline V gene (reference sequence). The specimen was PBMCs. The gene calls are TRBV15 and TRBJ1-1; 7 bases fit TRBD1. This receptor was taken from a middle-aged woman in good health. Some clones in this sample may be carry-over from other donors' samples. The CDR3 sequence: CATSRGIGDRNTEAFF. The CDR3 DNA is TGTGCCACCAGCAGAGGAATTGGGGACAGGAACACTGAAGCTTTCTTT.